This TCR beta chain was obtained from a study of blood T cell repertoires in COVID-19. For the study at large: Acute-phase and convalescent COVID-19 samples originated in the United States, Italy and Spain. T cells, B-cell-depleted T cells, or PBMCs supplied cDNA or gDNA.

J was trimmed by 6 bases and V by 1 base; bases with no gene match: 2. The germline V gene has CDR1 LGHDT and CDR2 YNNKEL (reference sequence). This CDR3 comprises 14 residues. In the authors' workflow: Nucleated cell number was recorded as an estimate derived from reference gene primer amplification. The table came from immunoSEQ multiplex PCR; TCRdb's copy has only in-frame clones and leaves some out. V, J and clone size derive from that table, while D and trimming were established from the DNA sequence. The sample lists 120,000 or so clones, approximately 90% seen once, with about 1.5% in the top ten.

This clonotype was sampled from a human donor in a cohort sampled during active COVID-19. The genes are TRBV3-1 (or the pseudogene TRBV3-2) and TRBJ1-1, with TRBD1 matching 10 bases. The sequenced sample was peripheral blood. The CDR3 is CASSQGQGASEAFF. In DNA, the CDR3 is TGTGCCAGCAGCCAAGGACAGGGGGCCTCTGAAGCTTTCTTT.